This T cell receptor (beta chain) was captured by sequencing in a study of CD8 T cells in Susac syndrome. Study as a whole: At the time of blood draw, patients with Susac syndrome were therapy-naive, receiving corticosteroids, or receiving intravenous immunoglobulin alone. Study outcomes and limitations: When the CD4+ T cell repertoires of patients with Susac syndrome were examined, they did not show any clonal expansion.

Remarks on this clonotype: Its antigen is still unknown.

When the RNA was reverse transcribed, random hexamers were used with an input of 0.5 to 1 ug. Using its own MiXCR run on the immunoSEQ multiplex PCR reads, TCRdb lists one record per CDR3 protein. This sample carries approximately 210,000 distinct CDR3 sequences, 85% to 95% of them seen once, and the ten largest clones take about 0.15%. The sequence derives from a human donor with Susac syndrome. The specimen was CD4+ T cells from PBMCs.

CDR3 bases: TGTGCCAGCAGCGTAGATGGGGACCGCTACGAGCAGTACTTC. The encoded protein is CASSVDGDRYEQYF. This rearrangement joins TRBV9 to TRBJ2-7; D may match TRBD1 or TRBD2 (5 bases each). Germline loops: CDR1 SGDLS, CDR2 YYNGEE. The V end lost 0 bases, the J end lost 3 bases, and 10 bases lay between the germline ends. The length of the CDR3 is 14 residues.